Described below is a single T cell receptor (beta chain) sequence and its context. Its specificity is unknown. The protocol was immunoSEQ multiplex PCR, while the TCRdb copy is restricted to in-frame clones and leaves out a portion. The sample lists about 38,000 clones, roughly 80% occurring once. The length of the CDR3 is 15 residues. Germline CDR1 and CDR2: SNHLY and FYNNEI. Losses at the gene ends were 4 bases for V and 6 bases for J; bases not matched to a gene: 8. Time point reported: week 5, during vaccination. A single vaccine dose contained 300 ug of mutant IDH1 20-mer peptide, and topical imiquimod was used with it. This sample is part of a study of a mutant IDH1 vaccine in newly diagnosed glioma. On the study more broadly: Following radiotherapy alone, or alongside temozolomide cycles, vaccination was started after an interval of 4-6 weeks.

The gene calls are TRBV2 and TRBJ2-1; TRBD1 agrees at 8 bases. Material: PBMCs, obtained from a glioma patient whose treatment included an IDH1 peptide vaccine. The TCR was taken from a man in his forties or fifties with glioma. The DNA of the CDR3 is TGTGCCAGCAGTGCCGTGACAGGGGCACCCAATGAGCAGTTCTTC. Translated, it gives CASSAVTGAPNEQFF.